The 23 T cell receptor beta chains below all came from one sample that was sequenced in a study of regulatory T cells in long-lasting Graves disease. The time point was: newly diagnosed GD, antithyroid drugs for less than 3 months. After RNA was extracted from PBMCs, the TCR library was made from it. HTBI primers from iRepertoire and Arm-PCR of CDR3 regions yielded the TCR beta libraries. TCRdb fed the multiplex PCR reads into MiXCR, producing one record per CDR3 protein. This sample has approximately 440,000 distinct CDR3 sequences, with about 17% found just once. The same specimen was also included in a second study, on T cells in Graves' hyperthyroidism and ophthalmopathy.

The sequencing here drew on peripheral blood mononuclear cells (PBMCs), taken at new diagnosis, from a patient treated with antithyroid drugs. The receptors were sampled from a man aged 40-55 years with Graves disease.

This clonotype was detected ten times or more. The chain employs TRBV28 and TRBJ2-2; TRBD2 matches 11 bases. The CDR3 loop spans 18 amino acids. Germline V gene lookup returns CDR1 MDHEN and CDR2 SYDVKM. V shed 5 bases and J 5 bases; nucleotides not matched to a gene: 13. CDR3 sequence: CASSPRPPGLAETGELFF. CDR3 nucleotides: TGTGCCAGCAGTCCCCGACCCCCGGGACTAGCGGAGACCGGGGAGCTGTTTTTT.

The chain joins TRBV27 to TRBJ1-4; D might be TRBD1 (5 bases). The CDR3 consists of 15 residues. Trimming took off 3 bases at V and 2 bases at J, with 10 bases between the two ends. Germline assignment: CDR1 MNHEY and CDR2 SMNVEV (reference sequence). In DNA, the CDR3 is TGTGCCAGCAGTTTGACGGGGCACACTAATGAAAAACTGTTTTTT. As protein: CASSLTGHTNEKLFF.

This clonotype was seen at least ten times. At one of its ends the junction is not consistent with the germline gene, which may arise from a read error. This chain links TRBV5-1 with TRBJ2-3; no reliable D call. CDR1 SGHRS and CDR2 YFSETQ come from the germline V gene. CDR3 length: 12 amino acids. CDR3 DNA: TGTGCCAGCAGCCTTGCACCAGATACGCAGTATTTT. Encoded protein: CASSLAPDTQYF.

The chain's CDR3 is CASKSDDERFENIQYF. DNA for the CDR3: TGTGCCAGCAAATCTGATGACGAGAGGTTCGAAAACATTCAGTACTTC. The chain joins TRBV6-1 to TRBJ2-4; D gene unclear. Trimming took 7 bases from V and 5 from J, leaving 21 bases between them. This CDR3 comprises 16 residues. Germline CDR1 and CDR2: MNHNS and SASEGT.

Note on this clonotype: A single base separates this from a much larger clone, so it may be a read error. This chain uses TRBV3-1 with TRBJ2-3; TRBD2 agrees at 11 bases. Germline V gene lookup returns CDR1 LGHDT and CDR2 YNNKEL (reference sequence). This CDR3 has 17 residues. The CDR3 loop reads CVSSPFTSGSWSDTQYF. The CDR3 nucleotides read TGTGTCAGCAGCCCGTTTACTAGCGGGAGTTGGTCAGATACGCAGTATTTT.

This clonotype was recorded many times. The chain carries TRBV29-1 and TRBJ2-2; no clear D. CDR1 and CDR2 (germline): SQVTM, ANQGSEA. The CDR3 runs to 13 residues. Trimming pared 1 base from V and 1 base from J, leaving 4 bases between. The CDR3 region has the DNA TGCAGCGTTGAAGGTCGGAACACCGGGGAGCTGTTTTTT. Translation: CSVEGRNTGELFF.

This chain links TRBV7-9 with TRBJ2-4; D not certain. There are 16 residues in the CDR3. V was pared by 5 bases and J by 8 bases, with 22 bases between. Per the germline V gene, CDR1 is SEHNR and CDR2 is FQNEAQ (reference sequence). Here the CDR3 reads CASSPAQVGPMDIQYF. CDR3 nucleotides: TGTGCCAGCAGCCCGGCCCAGGTAGGCCCCATGGACATTCAGTACTTC.

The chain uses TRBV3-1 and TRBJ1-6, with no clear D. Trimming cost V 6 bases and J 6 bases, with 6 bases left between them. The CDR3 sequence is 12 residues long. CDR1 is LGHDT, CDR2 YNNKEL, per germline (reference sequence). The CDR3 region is CASSQSNSPLHF. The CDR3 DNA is TGTGCCAGCAGTCAAAGTAATTCACCCCTCCACTTT.

CDR3 DNA: TGTGCCAGCAGTCCTGGACTAGCGGGGTTCACCGGGGAGCTGTTTTTT. This encodes CASSPGLAGFTGELFF. This chain uses TRBV12-3 or TRBV12-4 with TRBJ2-2, with 12 nucleotides matching TRBD2. This CDR3 region has 16 residues. Trimming at V came to 5 bases and at J to 4 bases, leaving 5 bases not matched to a gene.

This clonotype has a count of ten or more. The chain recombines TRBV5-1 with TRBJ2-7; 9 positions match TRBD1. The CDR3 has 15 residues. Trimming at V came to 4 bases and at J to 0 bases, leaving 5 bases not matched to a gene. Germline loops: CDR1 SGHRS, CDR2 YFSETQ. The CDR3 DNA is TGCGCCAGCAGCCTGGACAGGGGTGGCTCCTACGAGCAGTACTTC. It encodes CASSLDRGGSYEQYF.

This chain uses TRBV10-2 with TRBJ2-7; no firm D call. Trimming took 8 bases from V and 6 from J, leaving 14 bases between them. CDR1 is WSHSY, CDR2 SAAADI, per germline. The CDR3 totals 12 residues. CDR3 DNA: TGCGCCAGCGTCGACCGCCGGAGCGAGCAGTACTTC. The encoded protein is CASVDRRSEQYF.

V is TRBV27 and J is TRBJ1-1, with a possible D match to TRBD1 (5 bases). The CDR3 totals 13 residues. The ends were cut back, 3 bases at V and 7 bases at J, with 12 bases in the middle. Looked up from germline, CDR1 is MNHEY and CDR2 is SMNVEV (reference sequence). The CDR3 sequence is CASSLGRAREAFF. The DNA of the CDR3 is TGTGCCAGCAGTTTGGGCAGGGCCCGTGAAGCTTTCTTT.

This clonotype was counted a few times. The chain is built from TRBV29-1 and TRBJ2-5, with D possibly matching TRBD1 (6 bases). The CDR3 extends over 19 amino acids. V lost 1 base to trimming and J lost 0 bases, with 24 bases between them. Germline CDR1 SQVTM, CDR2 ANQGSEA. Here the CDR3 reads CSVEGGPPRDELNQETQYF. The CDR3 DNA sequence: TGCAGCGTTGAAGGGGGGCCTCCTCGGGATGAGCTGAACCAAGAGACCCAGTACTTC.

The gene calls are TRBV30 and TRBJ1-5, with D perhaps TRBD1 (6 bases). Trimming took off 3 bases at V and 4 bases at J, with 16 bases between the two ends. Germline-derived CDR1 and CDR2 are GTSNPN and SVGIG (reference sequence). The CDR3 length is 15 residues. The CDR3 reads CAWRPGEGGNQPQHF. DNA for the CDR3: TGTGCCTGGAGGCCCGGCGAGGGGGGAAATCAGCCCCAGCATTTT.

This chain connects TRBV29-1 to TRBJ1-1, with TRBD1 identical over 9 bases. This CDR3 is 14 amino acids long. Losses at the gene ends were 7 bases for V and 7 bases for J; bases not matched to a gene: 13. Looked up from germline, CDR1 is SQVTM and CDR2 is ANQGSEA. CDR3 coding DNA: TGCAGCGCCGTTACCGGGACAGGGAACGTTGAAGCTTTCTTT. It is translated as CSAVTGTGNVEAFF.

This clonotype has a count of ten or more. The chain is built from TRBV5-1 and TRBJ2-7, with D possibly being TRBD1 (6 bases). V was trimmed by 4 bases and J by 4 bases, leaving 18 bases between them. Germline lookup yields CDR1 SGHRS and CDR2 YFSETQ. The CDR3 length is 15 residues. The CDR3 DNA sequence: TGCGCCAGCAGCAAATCAGGGACAACCAGTTACGAGCAGTACTTC. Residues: CASSKSGTTSYEQYF.

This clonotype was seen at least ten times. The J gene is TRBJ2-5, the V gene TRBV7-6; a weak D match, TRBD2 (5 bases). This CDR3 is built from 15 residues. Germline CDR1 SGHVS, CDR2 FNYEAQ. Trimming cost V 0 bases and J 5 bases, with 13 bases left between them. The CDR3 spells CASSLAGRGPETQYF. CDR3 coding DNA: TGTGCCAGCAGCTTAGCGGGGAGAGGGCCCGAGACCCAGTACTTC. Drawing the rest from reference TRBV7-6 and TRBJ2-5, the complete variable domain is GAGVSQSPRYKVTKRGQDVALRCDPISGHVSLYWYRQALGQGPEFLTYFNYEAQQDKSGLPNDRFSAERPEGSISTLTIQRTEQRDSAMYRCASSLAGRGPETQYFGPGTRLLVL.

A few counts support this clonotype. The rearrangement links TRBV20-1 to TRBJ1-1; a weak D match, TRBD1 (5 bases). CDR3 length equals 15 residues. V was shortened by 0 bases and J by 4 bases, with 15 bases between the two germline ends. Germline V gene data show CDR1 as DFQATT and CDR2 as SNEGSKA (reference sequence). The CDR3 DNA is TGCAGTGCTAGAGATTATGGGGCTGGTGGCACTGAAGCTTTCTTT. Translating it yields CSARDYGAGGTEAFF.

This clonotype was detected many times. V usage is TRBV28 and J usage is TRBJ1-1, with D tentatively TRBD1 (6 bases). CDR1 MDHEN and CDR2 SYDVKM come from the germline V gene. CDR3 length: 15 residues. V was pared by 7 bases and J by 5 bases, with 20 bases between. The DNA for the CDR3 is TGTGCCAGCACCAACCCGGGGGGGGGCGGAACTGAAGCTTTCTTT. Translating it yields CASTNPGGGGTEAFF.

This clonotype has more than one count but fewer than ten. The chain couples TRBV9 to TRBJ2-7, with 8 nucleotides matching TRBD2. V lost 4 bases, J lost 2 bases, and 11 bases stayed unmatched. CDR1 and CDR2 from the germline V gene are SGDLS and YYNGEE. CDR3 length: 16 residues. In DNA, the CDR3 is TGTGCCAGCAGCCCAGGACTACTAGCGGTTGCCTACGAGCAGTACTTC. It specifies CASSPGLLAVAYEQYF.

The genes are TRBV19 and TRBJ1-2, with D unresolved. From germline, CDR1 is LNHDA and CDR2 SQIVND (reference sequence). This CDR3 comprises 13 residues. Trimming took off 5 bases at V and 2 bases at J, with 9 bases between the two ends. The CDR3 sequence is CASSPHINYGYTF. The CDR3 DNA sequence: TGTGCCAGTAGTCCGCACATCAACTATGGCTACACCTTC.

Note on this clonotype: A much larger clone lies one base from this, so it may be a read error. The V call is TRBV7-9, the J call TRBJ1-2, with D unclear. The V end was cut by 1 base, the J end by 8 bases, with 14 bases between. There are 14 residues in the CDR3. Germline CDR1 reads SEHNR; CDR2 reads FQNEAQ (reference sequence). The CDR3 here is CASSLELGIGGYTF. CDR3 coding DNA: TGTGCCAGCAGCTTAGAGCTGGGAATCGGCGGCTACACCTTC.

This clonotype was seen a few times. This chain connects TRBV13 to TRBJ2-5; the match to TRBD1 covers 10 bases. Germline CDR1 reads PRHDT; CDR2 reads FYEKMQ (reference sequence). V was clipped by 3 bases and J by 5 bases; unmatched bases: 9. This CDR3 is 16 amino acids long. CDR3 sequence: CASSLEGQGRRETQYF. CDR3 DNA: TGTGCCAGCAGCTTGGAGGGACAGGGGCGAAGGGAGACCCAGTACTTC.